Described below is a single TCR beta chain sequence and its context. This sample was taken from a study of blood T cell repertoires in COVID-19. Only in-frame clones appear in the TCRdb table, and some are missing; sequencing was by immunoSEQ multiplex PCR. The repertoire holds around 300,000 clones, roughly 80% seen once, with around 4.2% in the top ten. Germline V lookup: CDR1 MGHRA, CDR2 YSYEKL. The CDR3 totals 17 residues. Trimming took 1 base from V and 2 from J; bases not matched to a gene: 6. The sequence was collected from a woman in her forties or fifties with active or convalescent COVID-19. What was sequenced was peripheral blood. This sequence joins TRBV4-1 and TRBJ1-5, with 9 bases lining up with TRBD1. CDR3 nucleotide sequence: TGCGCCAGCAGCCAAGTCTTGGACAGGGGAGGCAATCAGCCCCAGCATTTT. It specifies CASSQVLDRGGNQPQHF.